These T cell receptor beta chains were read from a single sample in a study of cytotoxic CD8 clonotypes in ibrutinib-treated CLL. The assay was immunoSEQ multiplex PCR, and TCRdb's table has in-frame clones only and misses some. This sample yields around 160,000 clones, of which approximately 91% are seen a single time; around 3.1% belongs to the top ten. The starting material was PBMCs, obtained at disease progression, from a patient treated with ibrutinib. The receptors stem from a human donor with chronic lymphocytic leukemia. Each CDR3 is given without its conserved first and last residue. Clone size is given for some rows only: seen once, a few or many times, or a class if the clone is expanded.

>TRBJ2-2|12|TRBV2|once
ASRVQELYGELF
>TRBJ2-5|11|TRBV5-1|NA
ASSLTGEVTQY
>TRBJ1-1|12|TRBV2|NA
ASRGDRGFTEAF
>TRBJ2-5|14|TRBV27|NA
ASSFSGTPQRETQY
>TRBJ2-7|14|TRBV4-3|once
ASSQVGGGLAYEQY
>TRBJ2-7|12|TRBV7-9|NA
ASRGTSGSIEQY
>TRBJ2-3|12|TRBV2|NA
ASSYYRGQDTQY
>TRBJ2-2|12|TRBV19|NA
ASSPRVGTGELF
>TRBJ2-5|12|TRBV7-2|few
ASSLALGRETQY
>TRBJ1-1|15|TRBV11-1|NA
ASSFGAPDRGGEEAF
>TRBJ1-5|14|TRBV15|NA
ATSRGHRATSQPQH
>TRBJ1-1|9|TRBV12-5|NA
ASHLGDGAF
>TRBJ1-4|11|TRBV30|NA
AWSTGSGEKLF
>TRBJ2-5|15|TRBV2|once
ASRGHRKVGVQETQY
>TRBJ2-7|10|TRBV12-5|NA
ASGSLIAGEH
>TRBJ1-1|13|TRBV6-5|NA
ASSPTRAMNTEAF
>TRBJ1-5|16|TRBV15|NA
ATSTWTGSQPFTQPQH
>TRBJ1-1|13|TRBV15|NA
ATSTIGRGGTEAF
>TRBJ2-7|13|TRBV4-2|NA
ASSQGLAGAYEQY
>TRBJ1-4|10|TRBV4-2|NA
ASSQDREKLF
>TRBJ2-1|12|TRBV5-4|NA
ASRPTSDYNEQF
>TRBJ1-1|9|TRBV18|NA
ASSLGTEAF
>TRBJ2-1|13|TRBV4-1|NA
ASSQGGTSGQEQF
>TRBJ2-7|9|TRBV20-1|NA
SADLGYEQY
>TRBJ1-1|12|TRBV6-6|NA
ASSTQGLNTEAF
>TRBJ2-1|13|TRBV9|NA
ASSVAVLVLHEQF
>TRBJ2-2|16|TRBV27|NA
ASSPAATKLVFAGELF
>TRBJ1-2|13|TRBV4-1|NA
AREIFSRGWRGYT
>TRBJ1-5|14|TRBV9|NA
ASSVGTGGSNQPQH